What follows are 21 T cell receptor beta chains derived from one specimen sequenced in a study of T cells in Graves' hyperthyroidism and ophthalmopathy (dated by TCRdb to the late 2010s). Receptor amplification or capture employed multiplex PCR. Sequencing was performed on an Illumina HiSeq 2000. The TCR beta CDR3 regions were amplified from the RNA transcripts. A first-round RT-PCR of the TCR CDR3 used the HTBI primer set with the Qiagen OneStep RT-PCR kit. TCRdb trimmed public reads at Q25 via fastp, called clones via MiXCR and kept in-frame beta chains. Duplicate CDR3 protein sequences are folded into a single record with the most common DNA and genes. Recorded for this sample are approximately 690,000 distinct CDR3 sequences; less than 25% of them occurred a single time. The ten largest clonotypes hold under 35% of the sample. Sequenced: blood. The source of these receptors is a man aged 25 to 45 with Graves' ophthalmopathy.

The table lists this clonotype with a few counts. The chain recombines TRBV3-1 with TRBJ1-2; D is undetermined. The CDR3 contains 16 residues. The germline V and J ends were trimmed by 0 bases and 4 bases, with 15 bases remaining between them. CDR1 is LGHDT, CDR2 YNNKEL, per germline (reference sequence). The CDR3 coding sequence is TGTGCCAGCAGCCAAGATCTCGATGGGAGGCTCTATGGCTACACCTTC. It translates to CASSQDLDGRLYGYTF. The whole variable domain, filled in from reference TRBV3-1 and TRBJ1-2, reads DTAVSQTPKYLVTQMGNDKSIKCEQNLGHDTMYWYKQDSKKFLKIMFSYNNKELIINETVPNRFSPKSPDKAHLNLHINSLELGDSAVYFCASSQDLDGRLYGYTFGSGTRLTVV.

This clonotype was found many times. V usage is TRBV7-9 and J usage is TRBJ2-7, with TRBD2 matching 8 bases. V lost 3 bases and J lost 4; bases outside the gene matches: 11. The germline V gene has CDR1 SEHNR and CDR2 FQNEAQ (reference sequence). This CDR3 is 16 amino acids long. The CDR3 DNA is TGTGCCAGCAGCTTCGATGGGAGCGGGAGTATGTACGAGCAGTACTTC. It yields the protein CASSFDGSGSMYEQYF.

The chain couples TRBV20-1 to TRBJ2-7, with D perhaps TRBD2 (6 bases). CDR3 size: 16 residues. V was pared by 0 bases and J by 0 bases, with 15 bases between. Germline CDR1 is DFQATT and CDR2 is SNEGSKA (reference sequence). The CDR3 nucleotides read TGCAGTGCTAGAGACTTCCTTAGGAGGGGCTCCTACGAGCAGTACTTC. Translation: CSARDFLRRGSYEQYF.

In DNA form, the CDR3 reads TGTGCCAGCAGCCAAGATCTTTTGGGGGGAGAGACCCAGTACTTC. This gives the protein CASSQDLLGGETQYF. V gene TRBV14 combines with J gene TRBJ2-5; tentatively, D is TRBD2 (6 bases). Trimming cost V 0 bases and J 4 bases, with 12 bases left between them. Germline V gene sequence: CDR1 SGHDN, CDR2 FVKESK. The CDR3 spans 15 residues.

The rearrangement joins TRBV6-1 to TRBJ2-2; 7 bases agree with TRBD2. Germline V gene lookup returns CDR1 MNHNS and CDR2 SASEGT. The CDR3 is made up of 15 amino acids. J lost 6 bases, V lost 3 bases, and 7 bases had no gene match. The CDR3 protein is CASSDRGESAGELFF. CDR3 nucleotide sequence: TGTGCCAGCAGTGATCGGGGGGAATCTGCCGGGGAGCTGTTTTTT.

The CDR3 sequence: CASSVSGSNEQFF. The CDR3 DNA reads as TGTGCCAGTAGTGTAAGCGGGAGCAATGAGCAGTTCTTC. The chain joins TRBV19 to TRBJ2-1, with 8 bases that match TRBD2. Germline V gene data show CDR1 as LNHDA and CDR2 as SQIVND (reference sequence). This CDR3 is 13 amino acids long. V dropped 5 bases and J dropped 6; count of bases not matched to a gene: 3. The entire variable domain, with the rest obtained from reference TRBV19 and TRBJ2-1, is as follows: DGGITQSPKYLFRKEGQNVTLSCEQNLNHDAMYWYRQDPGQGLRLIYYSQIVNDFQKGDIAEGYSVSREKKESFPLTVTSAQKNPTAFYLCASSVSGSNEQFFGPGTRLTVL.

This clonotype appeared a few times. The chain has TRBV7-9 and TRBJ2-3, with 11 bases that match TRBD1. V lost 5 bases and J lost 5; bases outside the gene matches: 6. This CDR3 is built from 15 residues. Per the germline V gene, CDR1 is SEHNR and CDR2 is FQNEAQ (reference sequence). In nucleotides, the CDR3 is TGTGCCAGCAGCCCGAGGACAGGGGGCAGAGATACGCAGTATTTT. Amino acids: CASSPRTGGRDTQYF.

This clonotype was picked up many times. The chain joins TRBV2 to TRBJ2-1, with TRBD2 matching over 9 bases. Trimming took 4 bases from V and 7 from J; bases not matched to a gene: 8. The CDR3 sequence is 15 residues long. CDR1 is SNHLY, CDR2 FYNNEI, per germline. The CDR3 loop reads CASSARASGMNEQFF. CDR3 in DNA: TGTGCCAGCAGTGCTAGGGCTAGCGGGATGAATGAGCAGTTCTTC.

This clonotype turned up a few times. The chain is built from TRBV27 and TRBJ1-1; D gene ambiguous. Per germline, CDR1 MNHEY and CDR2 SMNVEV (reference sequence). CDR3 length: 16 amino acids. Trimming took off 4 bases at V and 4 bases at J, with 19 bases between the two ends. CDR3: CASSYAFRRLGTEAFF. CDR3 coding DNA: TGTGCCAGCAGTTATGCTTTCCGGCGCCTGGGCACTGAAGCTTTCTTT.

The sample holds a few counts of this clonotype. The chain recombines TRBV27 with TRBJ2-1, with D uncertain. The CDR3 sequence is 14 residues long. In germline, CDR1 is MNHEY, CDR2 SMNVEV (reference sequence). The ends were cut back, 4 bases at V and 8 bases at J, with 15 bases in the middle. The CDR3 coding sequence is TGTGCCAGCAGTTCCATCGGTAGGTCCGATGAGCAGTTCTTC. Protein product: CASSSIGRSDEQFF.

The sample holds many counts of this clonotype. The chain couples TRBV30 to TRBJ2-7; D gene ambiguous. The germline V and J ends were trimmed by 0 bases and 2 bases, with 11 bases remaining between them. This CDR3 contains 14 residues. CDR1 GTSNPN and CDR2 SVGIG come from the germline V gene (reference sequence). The CDR3 region is CAWSVQGGAYEQYF. The DNA of the CDR3 is TGTGCCTGGAGTGTACAAGGTGGGGCCTACGAGCAGTACTTC.

This clonotype was seen many times. V is TRBV9 and J is TRBJ2-5; 14 nucleotides align to TRBD2. The germline V gene has CDR1 SGDLS and CDR2 YYNGEE. The V and J ends lost 4 bases and 5 bases, in that order; junction bases with no gene match: 10. This CDR3 comprises 17 residues. The CDR3 here is CASSPGTSGRTTETQYF. Written as DNA, the CDR3 is TGTGCCAGCAGCCCCGGGACTAGCGGGAGAACTACGGAGACCCAGTACTTC.

The sample holds a few counts of this clonotype. The V and J genes are TRBV19 and TRBJ2-7; D not resolved. Germline V gives CDR1 LNHDA, CDR2 SQIVND (reference sequence). The CDR3 is 14 amino acids. The germline V and J ends were trimmed by 5 bases and 0 bases, with 11 bases remaining between them. The chain's CDR3 is CASSSTASSYEQYF. Here the CDR3 DNA reads TGTGCCAGTAGTTCTACCGCGAGCTCCTACGAGCAGTACTTC. The full variable domain, in which reference TRBV19 and TRBJ2-7 provide the parts outside the CDR3, is DGGITQSPKYLFRKEGQNVTLSCEQNLNHDAMYWYRQDPGQGLRLIYYSQIVNDFQKGDIAEGYSVSREKKESFPLTVTSAQKNPTAFYLCASSSTASSYEQYFGPGTRLTVT.

This clonotype was counted only a few times. The gene calls are TRBV19 and TRBJ2-2; TRBD2 is a possible D gene (6 bases). Germline CDR1 and CDR2: LNHDA and SQIVND (reference sequence). V shed 4 bases and J shed 4 bases, with 13 bases lying between them. The CDR3 has 15 residues. The CDR3 sequence: CASSTGVASTGELFF. The CDR3 DNA reads TGTGCCAGTAGTACGGGAGTAGCGAGCACCGGGGAGCTGTTTTTT.

This clonotype occurred many times. The V and J genes are TRBV7-2 and TRBJ2-1; 7 bases are a match to TRBD2. Germline lookup yields CDR1 SGHTA and CDR2 FQGNSA. The CDR3 spans 15 residues. Unmatched junction bases numbered 4, after V lost 1 base and J lost 4 bases. CDR3 loop: CASSLGASGYNEQFF. The CDR3 DNA reads as TGTGCCAGCAGCTTAGGGGCTAGCGGATACAATGAGCAGTTCTTC.

With respect to this clonotype: A single base separates this from a much larger clone, so it may be a read error. This chain joins TRBV30 and TRBJ2-7; 12 bases map to TRBD2. The J segment lost 2 bases and the V segment lost 3 bases, leaving 2 bases of the junction unmatched. Germline V lookup: CDR1 GTSNPN, CDR2 SVGIG (reference sequence). The CDR3 contains 14 residues. The CDR3: CAWRRLAGAYEQYF. In nucleotides, the CDR3 is TGTGCCTGGAGAAGACTAGCGGGAGCCTACGAGCAGTACTTC.

Note on this clonotype: Compared with germline, one end of the junction differs, possibly owing to a read error. The chain joins TRBV4-3 to TRBJ1-1; possible D gene TRBD1, 5 bases. CDR1 LGHNA and CDR2 YSLEER come from the germline V gene. The CDR3 runs 15 residues. For the CDR3, the DNA is TGCGCCAGCAGCCAAGAAACAGGAGTGGGCACTAAAGCTTTCTTT. Its translation is CASSQETGVGTKAFF.

At least ten counts were recorded for this clonotype. The chain couples TRBV3-1 to TRBJ2-7, with D tentatively TRBD1 (6 bases). CDR3 length equals 14 residues. Germline CDR1 is LGHDT and CDR2 is YNNKEL (reference sequence). Trimming shortened V by 4 bases and J by 5 bases, and 15 bases separated the two germline ends. The CDR3 loop reads CASSPDRLLHEQYF. Here the CDR3 DNA reads TGTGCCAGCAGCCCCGACAGGCTACTCCACGAGCAGTACTTC.

The chain joins TRBV5-6 to TRBJ1-2; D gene ambiguous. Germline V CDR1 and CDR2: SGHDT, YYEEEE. CDR3 length: 16 residues. V lost 0 bases, J lost 4 bases, and 16 bases lay in between. CDR3 region: CASSLVAGLLVYGYTF. CDR3 DNA sequence: TGTGCCAGCAGCTTGGTAGCAGGCCTTCTTGTCTATGGCTACACCTTC.

The genes are TRBV6-1 and TRBJ2-2; 9 nucleotides align to TRBD1. V gave up 7 bases and J gave up 3 bases; unmatched junction bases: 6. Per the germline V gene, CDR1 is MNHNS and CDR2 is SASEGT. The CDR3 is 15 residues long. The CDR3 region has the DNA TGTGCCAGCAATGTGGGACAGGGTGACACCGGGGAGCTGTTTTTT. Its protein is CASNVGQGDTGELFF.

V and J are TRBV9 and TRBJ1-5; 7 nucleotides align to TRBD1. The germline CDR1 and CDR2 sequences are SGDLS and YYNGEE. The CDR3 spans 15 residues. V shed 3 bases and J 4 bases; nucleotides not matched to a gene: 7. The CDR3 nucleotides are TGTGCCAGCAGCGCGGGGACAGCTGAAAATCAGCCCCAGCATTTT. Its translation is CASSAGTAENQPQHF.